This T cell receptor (beta chain) appears in the sequencing data of a study of identical twins. Study-wide results and limits: The more abundant beta clonotypes in cord blood had fewer insertions, and memory repertoires did not show this.

As to this clonotype: Antigen specificity is unknown.

TCRdb re-derived calls from the 5' RACE reads in MiXCR, one entry per CDR3 protein. The table shows fewer than 250,000 distinct CDR3 sequences, with 6.5% to 9% occurring only once. CDR1 MDHEN and CDR2 SYDVKM come from the germline V gene. The CDR3 sequence is 13 residues long. V gave up 5 bases and J gave up 2 bases, with 10 bases separating them. The same data also went into a second study, on yellow fever vaccine responses in identical twins.

V and J are TRBV28 and TRBJ2-7; D call uncertain. The receptor was derived from a woman under 30 in good health. Sequencing was carried out using CD8+ T cells sorted from blood. DNA of the CDR3: TGTGCCAGCAGTCCGGCGAGTACCTACGAGCAGTACTTC. It translates to CASSPASTYEQYF.